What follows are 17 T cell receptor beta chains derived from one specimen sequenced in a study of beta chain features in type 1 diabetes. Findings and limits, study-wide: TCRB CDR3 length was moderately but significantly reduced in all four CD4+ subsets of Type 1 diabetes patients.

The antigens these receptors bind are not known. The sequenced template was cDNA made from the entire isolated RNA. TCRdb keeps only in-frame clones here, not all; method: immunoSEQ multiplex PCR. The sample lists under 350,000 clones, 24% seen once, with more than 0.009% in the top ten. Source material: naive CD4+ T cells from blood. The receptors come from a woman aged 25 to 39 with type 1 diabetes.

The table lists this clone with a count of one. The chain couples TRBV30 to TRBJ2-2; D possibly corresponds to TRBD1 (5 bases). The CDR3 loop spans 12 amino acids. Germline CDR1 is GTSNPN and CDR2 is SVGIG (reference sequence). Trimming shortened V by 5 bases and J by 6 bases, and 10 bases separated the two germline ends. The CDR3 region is CAWGKGAGELFF. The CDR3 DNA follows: TGTGCCTGGGGGAAAGGGGCCGGGGAGCTGTTTTTT.

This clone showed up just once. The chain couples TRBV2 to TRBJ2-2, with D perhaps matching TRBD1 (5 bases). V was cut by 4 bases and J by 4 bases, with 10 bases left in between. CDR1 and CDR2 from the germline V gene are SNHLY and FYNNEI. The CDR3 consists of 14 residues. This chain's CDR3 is CASSADTVTGELFF. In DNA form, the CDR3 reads TGTGCCAGCAGTGCGGACACTGTCACCGGGGAGCTGTTTTTT.

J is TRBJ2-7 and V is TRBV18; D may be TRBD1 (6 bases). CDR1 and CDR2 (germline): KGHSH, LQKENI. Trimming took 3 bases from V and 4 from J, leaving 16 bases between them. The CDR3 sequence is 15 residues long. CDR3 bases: TGTGCCAGCTCACCTCCCGGGACAACTGATTACGAGCAGTACTTC. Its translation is CASSPPGTTDYEQYF.

The CDR3 protein is CASETQGVKGYTF. The CDR3 DNA follows: TGTGCCAGCGAGACCCAGGGTGTGAAGGGCTACACCTTC. This sequence joins TRBV28 and TRBJ1-2; D might be TRBD1 (5 bases). This CDR3 contains 13 residues. Germline values: CDR1 MDHEN, CDR2 SYDVKM. V was shortened by 8 bases and J by 8 bases, with 18 bases between the two germline ends.

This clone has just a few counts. DNA for the CDR3: TGTGCCAGCAGTTACTCGCCAGGGACAGTCTACAATGAGCAGTTCTTC. The encoded protein is CASSYSPGTVYNEQFF. This rearrangement joins TRBV6-5 to TRBJ2-1, with 7 positions matching TRBD1. J gave up 3 bases and V 0 bases, and 5 bases lay outside the gene matches. The length of the CDR3 is 16 residues. Germline CDR1 and CDR2: MNHEY and SVGAGI.

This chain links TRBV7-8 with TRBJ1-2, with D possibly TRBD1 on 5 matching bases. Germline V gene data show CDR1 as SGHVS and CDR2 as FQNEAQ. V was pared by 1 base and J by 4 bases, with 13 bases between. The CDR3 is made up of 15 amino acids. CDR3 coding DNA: TGTGCCAGCAGCTTAGTCGATGGGGGGAGCTATGGCTACACCTTC. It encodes CASSLVDGGSYGYTF.

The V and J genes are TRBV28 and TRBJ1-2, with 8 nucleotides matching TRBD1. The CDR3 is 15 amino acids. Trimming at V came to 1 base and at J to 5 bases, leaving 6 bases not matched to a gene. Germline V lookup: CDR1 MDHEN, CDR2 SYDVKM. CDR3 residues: CASSLSPGGLYGYTF. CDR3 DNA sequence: TGTGCCAGCAGTTTATCCCCAGGGGGCCTTTATGGCTACACCTTC.

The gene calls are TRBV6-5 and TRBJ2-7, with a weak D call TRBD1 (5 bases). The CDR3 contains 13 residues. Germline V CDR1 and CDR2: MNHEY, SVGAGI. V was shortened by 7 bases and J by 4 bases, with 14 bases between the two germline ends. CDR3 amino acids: CASMAGHQYEQYF. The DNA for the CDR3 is TGTGCCAGCATGGCAGGACACCAATACGAGCAGTACTTC.

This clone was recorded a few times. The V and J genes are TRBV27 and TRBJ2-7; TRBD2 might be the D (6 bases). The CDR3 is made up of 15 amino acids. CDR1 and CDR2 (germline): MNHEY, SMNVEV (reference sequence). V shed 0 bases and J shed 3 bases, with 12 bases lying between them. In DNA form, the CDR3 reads TGTGCCAGCAGTTTATCCCAACTAGCCATCTACGAGCAGTACTTC. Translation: CASSLSQLAIYEQYF.

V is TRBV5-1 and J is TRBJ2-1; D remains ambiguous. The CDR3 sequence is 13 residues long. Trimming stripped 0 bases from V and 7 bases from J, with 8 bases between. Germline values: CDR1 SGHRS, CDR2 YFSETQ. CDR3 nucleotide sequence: TGCGCCAGCAGCTTGGCCCCCGGGAATGAGCAGTTCTTC. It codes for CASSLAPGNEQFF. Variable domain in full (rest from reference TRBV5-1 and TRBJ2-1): KAGVTQTPRYLIKTRGQQVTLSCSPISGHRSVSWYQQTPGQGLQFLFEYFSETQRNKGNFPGRFSGRQFSNSRSEMNVSTLELGDSALYLCASSLAPGNEQFFGPGTRLTVL.

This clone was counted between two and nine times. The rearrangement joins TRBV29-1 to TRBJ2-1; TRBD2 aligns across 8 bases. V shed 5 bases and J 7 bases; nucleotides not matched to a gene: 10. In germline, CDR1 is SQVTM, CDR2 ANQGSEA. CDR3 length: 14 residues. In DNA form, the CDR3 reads TGCAGCGTTATAGCGGGAACTACTAGGAATGAGCAGTTCTTC. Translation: CSVIAGTTRNEQFF.

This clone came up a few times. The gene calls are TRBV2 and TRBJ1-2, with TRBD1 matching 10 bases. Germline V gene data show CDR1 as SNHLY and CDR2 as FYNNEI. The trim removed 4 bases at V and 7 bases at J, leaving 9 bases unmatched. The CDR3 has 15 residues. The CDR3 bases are TGTGCCAGCAGTGTGTTGGGACAGGGGAGAAGTGGCTACACCTTC. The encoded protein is CASSVLGQGRSGYTF.

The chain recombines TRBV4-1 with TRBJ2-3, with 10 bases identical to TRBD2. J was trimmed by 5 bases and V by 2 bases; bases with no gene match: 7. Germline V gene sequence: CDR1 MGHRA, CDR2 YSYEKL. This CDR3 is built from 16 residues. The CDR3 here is CASSQLTSGTEDTQYF. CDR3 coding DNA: TGCGCCAGCAGCCAACTAACTAGCGGGACGGAAGATACGCAGTATTTT.

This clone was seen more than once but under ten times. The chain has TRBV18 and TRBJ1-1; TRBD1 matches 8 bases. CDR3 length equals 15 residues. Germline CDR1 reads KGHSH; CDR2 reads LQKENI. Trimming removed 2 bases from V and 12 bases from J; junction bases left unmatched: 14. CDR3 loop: CASSPIGAGQVWTFF. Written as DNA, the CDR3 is TGTGCCAGCTCACCAATTGGGGCGGGACAGGTTTGGACTTTCTTT.

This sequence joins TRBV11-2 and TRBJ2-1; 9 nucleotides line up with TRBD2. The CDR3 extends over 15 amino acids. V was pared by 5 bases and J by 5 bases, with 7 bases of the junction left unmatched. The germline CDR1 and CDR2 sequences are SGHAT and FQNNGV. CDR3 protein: CASSTTSGGHNEQFF. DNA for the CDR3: TGTGCCAGCAGCACGACTAGCGGAGGACACAATGAGCAGTTCTTC.

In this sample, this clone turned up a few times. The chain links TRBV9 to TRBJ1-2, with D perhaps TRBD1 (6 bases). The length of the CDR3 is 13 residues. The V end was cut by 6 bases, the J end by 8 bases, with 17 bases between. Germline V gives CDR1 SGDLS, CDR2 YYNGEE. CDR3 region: CASTLGQSKGYTF. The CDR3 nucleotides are TGTGCCAGCACCCTCGGACAGTCGAAAGGCTACACCTTC.

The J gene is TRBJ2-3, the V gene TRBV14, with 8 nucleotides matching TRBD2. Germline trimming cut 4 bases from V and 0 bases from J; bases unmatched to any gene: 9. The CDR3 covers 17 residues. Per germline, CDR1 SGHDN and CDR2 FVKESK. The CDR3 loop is CASSRYASSGSTDTQYF. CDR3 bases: TGTGCCAGCAGCCGATACGCGTCTAGCGGGAGCACAGATACGCAGTATTTT.